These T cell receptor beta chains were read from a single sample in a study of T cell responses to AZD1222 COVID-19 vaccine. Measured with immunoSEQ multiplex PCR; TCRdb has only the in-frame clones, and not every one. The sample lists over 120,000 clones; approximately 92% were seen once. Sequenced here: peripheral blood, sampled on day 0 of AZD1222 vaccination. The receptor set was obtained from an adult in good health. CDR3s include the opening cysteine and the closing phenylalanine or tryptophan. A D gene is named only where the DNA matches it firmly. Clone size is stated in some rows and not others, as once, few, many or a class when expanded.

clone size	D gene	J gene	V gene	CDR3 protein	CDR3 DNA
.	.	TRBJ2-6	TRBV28	CASSLLGEGARSANVLTF	TGTGCCAGCAGTTTACTGGGGGAGGGGGCACGCAGCGCCAACGTCCTGACTTTC
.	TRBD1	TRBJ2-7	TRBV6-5	CASRKQGAEQYF	TGTGCCAGCAGGAAACAGGGGGCCGAGCAGTACTTC
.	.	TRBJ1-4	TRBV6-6	CASTGGVNEKLFF	TGTGCCAGCACGGGGGGCGTTAATGAAAAACTGTTTTTT
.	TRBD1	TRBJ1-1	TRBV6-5	CASSLRQGKDTEAFF	TGTGCCAGCAGTCTCCGACAGGGCAAGGACACTGAAGCTTTCTTT
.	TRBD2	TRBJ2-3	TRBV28	CASSLQREGKDTQYF	TGTGCCAGCAGTTTACAGCGGGAGGGAAAAGATACGCAGTATTTT
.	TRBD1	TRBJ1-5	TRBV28	CASSYRGGPQHF	TGTGCCAGCAGTTACAGGGGGGGGCCCCAGCATTTT
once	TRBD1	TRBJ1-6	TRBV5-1	CASSLGWDRIKGGSYNSPLHF	TGCGCCAGCAGCTTGGGGTGGGACAGGATAAAGGGGGGGTCCTATAATTCACCCCTCCACTTT
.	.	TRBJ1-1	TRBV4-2	CASSQTGNTEAFF	TGTGCCAGCAGCCAGACAGGGAACACTGAAGCTTTCTTT
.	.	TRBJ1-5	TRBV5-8	CASSPYRNQPQHF	TGTGCCAGCAGCCCATATCGCAATCAGCCCCAGCATTTT
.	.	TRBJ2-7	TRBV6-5	CASSYNRMSSYEQYF	TGTGCCAGCAGTTACAACAGGATGAGCTCCTACGAGCAGTACTTC
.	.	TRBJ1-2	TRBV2	CASSGGAQHGYTF	TGTGCCAGCAGTGGCGGGGCCCAGCATGGCTACACCTTC
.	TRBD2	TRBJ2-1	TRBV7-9	CASSLFGRAGGPKYNEQFF	TGTGCCAGCAGCTTATTCGGAAGAGCGGGAGGGCCAAAGTACAATGAGCAGTTCTTC
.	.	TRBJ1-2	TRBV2	CASSELYGYTF	TGTGCCAGCAGCGAACTATATGGCTACACCTTC
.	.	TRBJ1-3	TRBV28	CASRTPGRGSGNTIYF	TGTGCCAGCAGGACACCGGGACGAGGCTCTGGAAACACCATATATTTT